A single sample is the source of the 27 T cell receptor beta chains below, sequenced in a study of read filtering for tumor transcriptome and immune sequencing. Molecular barcoded adaptors covering alpha/delta and beta/gamma chains were used on roughly 400 ng RNA. One entry per CDR3 protein results from TCRdb running MiXCR on the reads. The sample yields tens of thousands of distinct CDR3 sequences, roughly 19% seen once. The specimen sequenced was a population of CD138-negative cells sorted from bone marrow. The receptors come from a donor at least 40 years old with multiple myeloma.

In the case of this clonotype: The junction differs from germline at one of its ends, possibly a read error. This chain links TRBV5-1 with TRBJ2-2, with 8 bases that match TRBD1. The length of the CDR3 is 15 residues. The germline CDR1 and CDR2 sequences are SGHRS and YFSETQ. The CDR3 nucleotides read TGCGCCATCAGCCCCAGGACAGGGAAGGCCGGGGAGCTGTTTTTT. Translating it yields CAISPRTGKAGELFF.

In the case of this clonotype: A far larger clone differs by one base, so this is likely a read error. The rearrangement joins TRBV7-3 to TRBJ2-5, with 7 bases fitting TRBD1. Germline CDR1 reads SGHTA; CDR2 reads FQGTGA. The CDR3 is made up of 15 amino acids. The trim removed 7 bases at V and 0 bases at J, leaving 8 bases unmatched. The CDR3 sequence is CASKLGTAYQETQYF. The CDR3 nucleotides read TGTGCCAGCAAATTGGGGACAGCCTACCAAGAGACCCAGTACTTC.

In its sample, this clonotype was seen many times. The gene calls are TRBV7-9 and TRBJ2-1, with D perhaps TRBD2 (7 bases). Per the germline V gene, CDR1 is SEHNR and CDR2 is FQNEAQ (reference sequence). The CDR3 totals 14 residues. Trimming took 3 bases from V and 7 from J, leaving 13 bases between them. CDR3 sequence: CASSLAGARNEQFF. The CDR3, as DNA: TGTGCCAGCAGCTTGGCGGGGGCGAGAAATGAGCAGTTCTTC.

Remarks on this clonotype: Since a much larger clone is just one base distant, this may be a read error. CDR3 region: CASSLGGSEETRYF. The CDR3 bases are TGTGCCAGCAGCTTGGGGGGTAGCGAAGAGACCCGGTACTTC. The V and J genes are TRBV5-4 and TRBJ2-5; tentatively, D is TRBD2 (5 bases). Looked up from germline, CDR1 is SGHNT and CDR2 is YYREEE (reference sequence). CDR3 length: 14 residues.

In its sample, this clonotype was seen many times. The rearrangement uses TRBV20-1 and TRBJ2-6; perhaps TRBD2 as D (6 bases). Germline V gene data show CDR1 as DFQATT and CDR2 as SNEGSKA (reference sequence). CDR3 length: 17 amino acids. Trimming left V 2 bases short and J 2 bases short, with 16 bases between. The CDR3 loop is CSARRGLAHAGANVLTF. The CDR3 DNA is TGCAGTGCTAGACGGGGGTTGGCACACGCTGGGGCCAACGTCCTGACTTTC.

The table lists this clonotype with many counts. The genes are TRBV29-1 and TRBJ2-4; D remains ambiguous. V lost 4 bases and J 1 base, leaving 14 bases between the germline ends. The germline V gene has CDR1 SQVTM and CDR2 ANQGSEA. The CDR3 length is 15 residues. As DNA, the CDR3 is TGCAGCGTTGGAGGTTCCGCTGGGGCCAAAAACATTCAGTACTTC. Translated, it gives CSVGGSAGAKNIQYF.

Within the sample, this clonotype is medium-sized (0.01 to 0.1%). The rearrangement links TRBV7-2 to TRBJ2-1; 8 bases are shared with TRBD1. The V gene's germline CDR1 is SGHTA and CDR2 FQGNSA. V trimming: 5 bases; J trimming: 5 bases; junction bases outside the gene matches: 8. The CDR3 is 15 amino acids. The DNA for the CDR3 is TGTGCCAGCAGCCCCGACAGGGGTTTGAACAATGAGCAGTTCTTC. Translating gives CASSPDRGLNNEQFF.

Comment on this clonotype: This sequence may be a read error, since a much larger clone differs from it by one base. This sequence joins TRBV10-3 and TRBJ2-7, with D possibly being TRBD1 or TRBD2 (5 bases each). The length of the CDR3 is 11 residues. The V gene's germline CDR1 is ENHRY and CDR2 SYGVKD. The CDR3 DNA follows: TGTGCCACCGGGGACGGTTACGGGCAGTACTTC. Translation gives CATGDGYGQYF.

The chain couples TRBV3-1 to TRBJ2-3; TRBD1 matches at 12 bases. The V gene's germline CDR1 is LGHDT and CDR2 YNNKEL (reference sequence). The J segment lost 0 bases and the V segment lost 8 bases, leaving 6 bases of the junction unmatched. The length of the CDR3 is 16 residues. The CDR3 region is CASQLGQGASTDTQYF. The CDR3 nucleotides are TGTGCCAGCCAGCTGGGACAGGGGGCAAGCACAGATACGCAGTATTTT.

As for this clonotype: This may arise from a read error, as a much more abundant clone is one base away. The gene calls are TRBV7-9 and TRBJ2-7, with D hard to call. The length of the CDR3 is 13 residues. The germline V gene encodes CDR1 SEHNR and CDR2 FQNEAQ (reference sequence). CDR3 DNA sequence: TGTGCCGGCAGCTTTGTCGGAAACTACGAGCAGTACTTC. The encoded protein is CAGSFVGNYEQYF.

This clonotype was observed many times. The V gene is TRBV2, the J gene TRBJ1-5; D is undetermined. Trimming took off 6 bases at V and 2 bases at J, with 5 bases between the two ends. This CDR3 contains 12 residues. Looked up from germline, CDR1 is SNHLY and CDR2 is FYNNEI. Written as DNA, the CDR3 is TGTGCCAGCAGGGGTGGCAATCAGCCCCAGCATTTT. Its translation is CASRGGNQPQHF.

This clonotype was seen ten or more times. The chain links TRBV4-1 to TRBJ2-5; D is undetermined. The V end was cut by 1 base, the J end by 5 bases, with 11 bases between. The CDR3 contains 14 residues. CDR1 is MGHRA, CDR2 YSYEKL, per germline. The CDR3 coding sequence is TGCGCCAGCAGCCAAGTACAGTCTCGCGAGACCCAGTACTTC. Translating it yields CASSQVQSRETQYF.

To note about this clonotype: A much larger clone sits a single nucleotide away, making a read error possible. This rearrangement joins TRBV20-1 to TRBJ2-2; D is perhaps TRBD1 or TRBD2 (5 bases each). Germline V gives CDR1 DFQATT, CDR2 SNEGSKA (reference sequence). CDR3 length equals 12 residues. The V and J ends lost 4 bases and 4 bases respectively, with 7 bases between them. CDR3 residues: CSATGSTGELFF. The CDR3 DNA reads as TGCAGTGCTACAGGGAGCACCGGGGAGCTGTTTTTT.

This clonotype was observed many times. The V gene is TRBV3-1, the J gene TRBJ2-2; possibly TRBD1 or TRBD2 for D (6 bases each). V was pared by 0 bases and J by 6 bases, with 14 bases between. This CDR3 has 16 amino acids. The germline V gene has CDR1 LGHDT and CDR2 YNNKEL (reference sequence). The CDR3 loop is CASSQDFRGAPGELFF. The CDR3, as DNA: TGTGCCAGCAGCCAAGATTTTAGGGGGGCCCCCGGGGAGCTGTTTTTT.

In this sample, this clonotype turned up a few times. The V gene is TRBV10-3, the J gene TRBJ1-1; 10 positions agree with TRBD1. Trimming removed 8 bases from V and 4 bases from J; junction bases left unmatched: 7. The CDR3 totals 14 residues. From germline, CDR1 is ENHRY and CDR2 SYGVKD. Here the CDR3 DNA reads TGTGCCATCGGGAGACAGGGGGCGAGCACTGAAGCTTTCTTT. Translation: CAIGRQGASTEAFF.

The rearrangement uses TRBV3-1 and TRBJ2-7; D gene ambiguous. This CDR3 has 11 amino acids. The germline V gene has CDR1 LGHDT and CDR2 YNNKEL (reference sequence). V lost 3 bases and J lost 4, with 4 bases in between. The CDR3 DNA follows: TGTGCCAGCAGCCACAAATACGAGCAGTACTTC. The encoded protein is CASSHKYEQYF.

This clonotype was detected ten times or more. The chain couples TRBV29-1 to TRBJ1-2, with unresolved D. In germline, CDR1 is SQVTM, CDR2 ANQGSEA. The CDR3 sequence is 14 residues long. V lost 6 bases, J lost 2 bases, and 16 bases lay in between. CDR3 in DNA: TGCAGCGTCGACCAAATGTCCGGGAACTATGGCTACACCTTC. It yields the protein CSVDQMSGNYGYTF.

The sample holds many counts of this clonotype. V gene TRBV7-9 combines with J gene TRBJ2-5, with a tentative D call TRBD1 (5 bases). The germline CDR1 and CDR2 sequences are SEHNR and FQNEAQ (reference sequence). Trimming took 5 bases from V and 2 from J, leaving 12 bases between them. The CDR3 runs 14 residues. The chain's CDR3 is CASSLKGIQETQYF. The CDR3 DNA is TGTGCCAGCAGCCTAAAGGGGATTCAAGAGACCCAGTACTTC.

This clonotype was seen many times. The chain uses TRBV12-3 or TRBV12-4 and TRBJ2-7; 11 bases are a match to TRBD1. V shed 7 bases, J shed 0 bases, and the junction held 8 bases outside the gene matches. The CDR3 consists of 16 residues. The CDR3 sequence is CASTGTGGLRSYEQYF. CDR3 bases: TGTGCCAGCACCGGGACAGGGGGTCTTCGCTCCTACGAGCAGTACTTC.

Details on this clonotype: It may be a read error: a sequence one base away is much more abundant. Here the CDR3 DNA reads TGTGCTAGCAGCCTTACTTGGACAGACTACAGTGAGCAGTTCTTC. Translated, it gives CASSLTWTDYSEQFF. The gene calls are TRBV7-7 and TRBJ2-1; the D gene is possibly TRBD1 (6 bases). There are 15 residues in the CDR3. CDR1 and CDR2 from the germline V gene are SSHAT and FNYEAQ (reference sequence).

Regarding this clonotype: The conserved phenylalanine or tryptophan is not found at the CDR3 terminus, so this likely reflects a read error. The rearrangement joins TRBV5-5 to TRBJ2-2; unclear D gene. In germline, CDR1 is SGHKS, CDR2 YYEKEE (reference sequence). The CDR3 has 13 amino acids. Trimming left V 3 bases short and J 3 bases short, with 6 bases between. The CDR3 DNA reads TGTGCCAGCAGCTCGGCTGACACCGGGGAGCTGTTTATT. Translation: CASSSADTGELFI.

This clonotype was recorded at least ten times. The chain couples TRBV15 to TRBJ2-7; 10 bases are shared with TRBD1. The length of the CDR3 is 16 residues. The junction had 5 bases not matched to a gene; V was cut back by 0 bases and J by 3 bases. The germline V gene encodes CDR1 LNHNV and CDR2 YYDKDF (reference sequence). The CDR3 protein is CATSREGTGVNYEQYF. The CDR3, as DNA: TGTGCCACCAGCAGAGAAGGGACAGGGGTGAACTACGAGCAGTACTTC. The entire variable domain, with the rest obtained from reference TRBV15 and TRBJ2-7, is as follows: DAMVIQNPRYQVTQFGKPVTLSCSQTLNHNVMYWYQQKSSQAPKLLFHYYDKDFNNEADTPDNFQSRRPNTSFCFLDIRSPGLGDTAMYLCATSREGTGVNYEQYFGPGTRLTVT.

Points on this clonotype: This sequence may be a read error, since a much larger clone differs from it by one base. The chain employs TRBV18 and TRBJ2-7; D is perhaps TRBD1 (5 bases). The ends were cut back, 3 bases at V and 5 bases at J, with 11 bases in the middle. CDR1 and CDR2 from the germline V gene are KGHSH and LQKENI. There are 13 residues in the CDR3. CDR3 region: CASSPRTFHEQYF. The CDR3, as DNA: TGTGCCAGCTCACCCCGGACATTTCACGAGCAGTACTTC. Filled out from reference TRBV18 and TRBJ2-7, the complete variable domain reads NAGVMQNPRHLVRRRGQEARLRCSPMKGHSHVYWYRQLPEEGLKFMVYLQKENIIDESGMPKERFSAEFPKEGPSILRIQQVVRGDSAAYFCASSPRTFHEQYFGPGTRLTVT.

There are many counts of this clonotype. The V gene is TRBV9, the J gene TRBJ2-1, with no clear D. Trimming took 0 bases from V and 8 from J, leaving 3 bases between them. The germline V gene encodes CDR1 SGDLS and CDR2 YYNGEE. This CDR3 is 11 amino acids long. The CDR3 loop reads CASSVDYEQFF. In DNA form, the CDR3 reads TGTGCCAGCAGCGTAGACTATGAGCAGTTCTTC.

This clonotype was seen more than once but under ten times. This rearrangement joins TRBV7-2 to TRBJ1-5; 9 nucleotides agree with TRBD1. Germline CDR1 SGHTA, CDR2 FQGNSA. V lost 1 base, J lost 0 bases, and 13 bases stayed unmatched. The CDR3 is 20 amino acids. The CDR3 loop reads CASSLVGDRDSYFSNQPQHF. The CDR3 DNA reads as TGTGCCAGCAGCTTAGTTGGGGACAGGGATAGTTATTTTAGCAATCAGCCCCAGCATTTT.

The rearrangement joins TRBV7-2 to TRBJ1-5, with D uncertain. This CDR3 is 15 amino acids long. CDR1 is SGHTA and CDR2 is FQGNSA in the germline V gene. Trimming stripped 5 bases from V and 1 base from J, with 12 bases between. The CDR3 DNA reads as TGTGCCAGCAGCCTCGGACCTTTAAGCAATCAGCCCCAGCATTTT. It specifies CASSLGPLSNQPQHF. Together with reference TRBV7-2 and TRBJ1-5, the CDR3 gives the full variable domain: GAGVSQSPSNKVTEKGKDVELRCDPISGHTALYWYRQSLGQGLEFLIYFQGNSAPDKSGLPSDRFSAERTGGSVSTLTIQRTQQEDSAVYLCASSLGPLSNQPQHFGDGTRLSIL.

This clonotype was counted many times. The gene calls are TRBV6-1 and TRBJ2-5; D perhaps matches TRBD2 (6 bases). The CDR3 is 13 amino acids. Germline V gives CDR1 MNHNS, CDR2 SASEGT. Trimming shortened V by 8 bases and J by 0 bases, and 10 bases separated the two germline ends. This chain's CDR3 is CASGAGYQETQYF. The DNA of the CDR3 is TGTGCCAGCGGGGCGGGGTACCAAGAGACCCAGTACTTC.